This T cell receptor beta chain was recorded in a study of shared clonotypes between healthy human individuals. Study outcomes and limitations: The study sampled only blood, and tissue repertoires likely differ.

TCRdb keeps only in-frame clones here, not all; method: immunoSEQ multiplex PCR. The table shows more than 900,000 clones, with around three quarters occurring only once. Concerning this clone itself: Its antigen is still unknown.

The V end was cut by 6 bases, the J end by 0 bases, with 12 bases between. In germline, CDR1 is MDHEN, CDR2 SYDVKM. CDR3 size: 16 residues. This TCR came from a man between 18 and 35 years old in good health. Some clones in this sample may be carry-over from other donors' samples. The chain links TRBV28 to TRBJ2-6; D perhaps matches TRBD1 (6 bases). The sample comprised memory CD4+ T cells from PBMCs. The sample's subset: CD45RA-negative fraction. CDR3 residues: CASSSTGLSGANVLTF. CDR3 nucleotides: TGTGCCAGCAGCTCGACAGGTCTCTCTGGGGCCAACGTCCTGACTTTC.